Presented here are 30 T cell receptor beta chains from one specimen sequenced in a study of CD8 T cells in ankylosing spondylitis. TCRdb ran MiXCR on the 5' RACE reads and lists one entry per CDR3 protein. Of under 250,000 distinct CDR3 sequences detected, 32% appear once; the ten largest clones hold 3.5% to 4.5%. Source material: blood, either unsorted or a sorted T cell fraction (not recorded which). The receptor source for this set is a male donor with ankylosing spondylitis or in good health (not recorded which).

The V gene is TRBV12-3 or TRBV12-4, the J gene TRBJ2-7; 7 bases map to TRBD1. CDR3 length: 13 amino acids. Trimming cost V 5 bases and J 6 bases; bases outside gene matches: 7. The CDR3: CASSVTQGTEQYF. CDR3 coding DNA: TGTGCCAGCAGTGTCACACAGGGGACCGAGCAGTACTTC.

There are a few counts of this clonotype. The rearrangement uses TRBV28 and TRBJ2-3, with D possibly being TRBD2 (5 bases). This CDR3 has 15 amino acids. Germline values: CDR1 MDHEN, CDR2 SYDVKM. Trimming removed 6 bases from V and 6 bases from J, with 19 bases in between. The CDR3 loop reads CASRDRGDYRDTQYF. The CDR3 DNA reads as TGTGCCAGCAGGGATCGCGGCGACTACCGGGATACGCAGTATTTT. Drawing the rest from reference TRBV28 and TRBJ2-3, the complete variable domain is DVKVTQSSRYLVKRTGEKVFLECVQDMDHENMFWYRQDPGLGLRLIYFSYDVKMKEKGDIPEGYSVSREKKERFSLILESASTNQTSMYLCASRDRGDYRDTQYFGPGTRLTVL.

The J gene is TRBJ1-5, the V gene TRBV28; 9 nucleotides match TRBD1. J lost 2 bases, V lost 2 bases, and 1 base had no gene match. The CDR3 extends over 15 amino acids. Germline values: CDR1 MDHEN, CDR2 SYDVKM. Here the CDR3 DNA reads TGTGCCAGCAGTTTAAGGGACAGGGGCAATCAGCCCCAGCATTTT. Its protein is CASSLRDRGNQPQHF.

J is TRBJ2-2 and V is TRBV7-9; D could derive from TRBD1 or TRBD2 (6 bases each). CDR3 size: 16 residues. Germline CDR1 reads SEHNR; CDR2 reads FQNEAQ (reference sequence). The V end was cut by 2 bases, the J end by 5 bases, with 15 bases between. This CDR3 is CASSLSYREETGELFF. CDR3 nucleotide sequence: TGTGCCAGCAGCTTATCATACAGGGAGGAGACCGGGGAGCTGTTTTTT.

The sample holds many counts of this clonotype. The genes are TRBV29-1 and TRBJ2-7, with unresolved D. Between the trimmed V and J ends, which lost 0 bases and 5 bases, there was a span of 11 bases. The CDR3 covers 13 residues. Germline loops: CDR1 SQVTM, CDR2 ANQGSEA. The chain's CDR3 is CSVEDKGMDEQYF. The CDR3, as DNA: TGCAGCGTTGAAGACAAGGGTATGGACGAGCAGTACTTC.

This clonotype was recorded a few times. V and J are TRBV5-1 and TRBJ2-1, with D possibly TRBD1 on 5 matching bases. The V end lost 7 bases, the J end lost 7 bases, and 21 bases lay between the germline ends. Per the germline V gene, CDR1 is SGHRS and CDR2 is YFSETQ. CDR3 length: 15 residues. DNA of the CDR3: TGCGCCAGCGCGAATGGCCAAAACAAGGGGAATGAGCAGTTCTTC. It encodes CASANGQNKGNEQFF.

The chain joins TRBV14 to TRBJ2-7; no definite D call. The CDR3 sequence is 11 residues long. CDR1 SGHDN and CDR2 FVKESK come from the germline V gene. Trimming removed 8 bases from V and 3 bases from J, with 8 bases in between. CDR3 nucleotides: TGTGCCAGCGGACCTTTCTACGAGCAGTACTTC. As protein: CASGPFYEQYF.

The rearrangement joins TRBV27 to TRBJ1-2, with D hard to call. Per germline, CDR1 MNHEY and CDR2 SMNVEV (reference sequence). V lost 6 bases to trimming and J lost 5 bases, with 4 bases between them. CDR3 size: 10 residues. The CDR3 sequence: CASRIYGYTF. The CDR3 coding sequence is TGTGCCAGCAGGATATATGGCTACACCTTC.

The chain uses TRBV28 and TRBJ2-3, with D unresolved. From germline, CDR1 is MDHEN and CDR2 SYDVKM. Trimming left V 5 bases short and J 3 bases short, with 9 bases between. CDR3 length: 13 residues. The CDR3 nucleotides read TGTGCCAGCAGTCCCGGCCCGACAGATACGCAGTATTTT. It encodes CASSPGPTDTQYF.

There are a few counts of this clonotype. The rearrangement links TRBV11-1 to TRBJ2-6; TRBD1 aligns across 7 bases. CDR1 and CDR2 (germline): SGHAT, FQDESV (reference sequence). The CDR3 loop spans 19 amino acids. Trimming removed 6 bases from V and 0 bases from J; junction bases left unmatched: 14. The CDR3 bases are TGTGCCAGCAGTCGACTCCGGGACAGCTCTTTCTCTGGGGCCAACGTCCTGACTTTC. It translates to CASSRLRDSSFSGANVLTF.

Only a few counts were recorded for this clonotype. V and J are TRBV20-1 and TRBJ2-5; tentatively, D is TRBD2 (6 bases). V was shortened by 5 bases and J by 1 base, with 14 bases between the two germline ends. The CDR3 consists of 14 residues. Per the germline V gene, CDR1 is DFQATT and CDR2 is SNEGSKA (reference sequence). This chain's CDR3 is CSAAPAGGQETQYF. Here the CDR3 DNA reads TGCAGTGCTGCGCCTGCCGGGGGCCAAGAGACCCAGTACTTC.

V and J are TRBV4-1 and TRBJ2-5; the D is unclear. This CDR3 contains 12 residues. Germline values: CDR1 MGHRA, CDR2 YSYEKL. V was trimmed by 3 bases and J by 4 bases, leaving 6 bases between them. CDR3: CASSHVLETQYF. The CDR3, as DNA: TGCGCCAGCAGCCACGTCCTAGAGACCCAGTACTTC.

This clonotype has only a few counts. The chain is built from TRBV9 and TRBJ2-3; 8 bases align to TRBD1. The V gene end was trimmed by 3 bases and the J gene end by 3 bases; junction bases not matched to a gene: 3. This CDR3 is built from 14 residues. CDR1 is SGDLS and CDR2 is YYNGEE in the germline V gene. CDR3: CASSAGTGTDTQYF. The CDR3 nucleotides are TGTGCCAGCAGCGCAGGGACAGGAACAGATACGCAGTATTTT.

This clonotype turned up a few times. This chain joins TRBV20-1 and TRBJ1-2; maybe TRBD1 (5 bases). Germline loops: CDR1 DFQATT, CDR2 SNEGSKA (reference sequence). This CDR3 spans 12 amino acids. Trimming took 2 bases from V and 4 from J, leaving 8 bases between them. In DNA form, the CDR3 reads TGCAGTGCTAGAAGGGGTTCCTATGGCTACACCTTC. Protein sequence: CSARRGSYGYTF.

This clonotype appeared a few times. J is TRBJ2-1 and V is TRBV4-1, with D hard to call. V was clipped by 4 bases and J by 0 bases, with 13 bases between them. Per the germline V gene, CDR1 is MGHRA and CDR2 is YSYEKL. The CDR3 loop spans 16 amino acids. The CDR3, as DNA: TGCGCCAGCAGCCCCGTGGCACAGAGCTCCTACAATGAGCAGTTCTTC. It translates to CASSPVAQSSYNEQFF.

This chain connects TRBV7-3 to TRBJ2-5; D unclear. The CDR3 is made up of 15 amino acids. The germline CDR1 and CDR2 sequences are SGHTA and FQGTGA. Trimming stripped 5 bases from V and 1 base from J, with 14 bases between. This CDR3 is CASSPEPSRQETQYF. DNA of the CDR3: TGTGCCAGCAGCCCCGAGCCTTCTCGCCAAGAGACCCAGTACTTC.

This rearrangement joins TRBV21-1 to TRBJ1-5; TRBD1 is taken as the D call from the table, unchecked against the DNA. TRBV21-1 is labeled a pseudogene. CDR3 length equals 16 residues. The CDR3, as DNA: TGTGCCCTCCAGCAGCAAAGGAAGGGGGGTGATCAGCCCCAGCATTTT. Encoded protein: CALQQQRKGGDQPQHF.

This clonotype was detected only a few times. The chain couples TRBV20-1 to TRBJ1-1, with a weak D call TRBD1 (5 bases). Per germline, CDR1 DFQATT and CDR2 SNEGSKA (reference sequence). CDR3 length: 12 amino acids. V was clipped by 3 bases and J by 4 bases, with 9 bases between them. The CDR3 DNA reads TGCAGTGCTAGTTTAACAGGCACTGAAGCTTTCTTT. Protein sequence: CSASLTGTEAFF.

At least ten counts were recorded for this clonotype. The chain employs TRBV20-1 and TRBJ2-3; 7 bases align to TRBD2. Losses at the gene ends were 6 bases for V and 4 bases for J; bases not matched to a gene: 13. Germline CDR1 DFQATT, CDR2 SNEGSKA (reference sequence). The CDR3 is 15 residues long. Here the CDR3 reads CSAFSSGGVADTQYF. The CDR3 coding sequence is TGCAGTGCGTTTAGTTCGGGGGGAGTGGCAGATACGCAGTATTTT.

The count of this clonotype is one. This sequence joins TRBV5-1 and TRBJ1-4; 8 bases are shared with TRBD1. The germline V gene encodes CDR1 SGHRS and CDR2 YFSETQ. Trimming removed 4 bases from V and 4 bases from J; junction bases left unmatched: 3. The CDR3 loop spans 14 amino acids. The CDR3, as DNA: TGCGCCAGCAGCCCGACAGGGGTTAATGAAAAACTGTTTTTT. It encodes CASSPTGVNEKLFF.

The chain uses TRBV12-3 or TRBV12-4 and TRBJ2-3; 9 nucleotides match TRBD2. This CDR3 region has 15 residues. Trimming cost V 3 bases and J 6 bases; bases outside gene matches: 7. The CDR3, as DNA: TGTGCCAGCAGTTTTAAGCGGGGGGTCCCGGATACGCAGTATTTT. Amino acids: CASSFKRGVPDTQYF.

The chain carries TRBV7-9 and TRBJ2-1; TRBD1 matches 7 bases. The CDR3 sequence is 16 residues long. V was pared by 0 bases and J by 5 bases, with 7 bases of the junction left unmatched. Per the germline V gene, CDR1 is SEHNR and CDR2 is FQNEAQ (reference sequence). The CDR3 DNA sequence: TGTGCCAGCAGCTTAGCCCCCGGGACAGCGAACAATGAGCAGTTCTTC. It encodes CASSLAPGTANNEQFF.

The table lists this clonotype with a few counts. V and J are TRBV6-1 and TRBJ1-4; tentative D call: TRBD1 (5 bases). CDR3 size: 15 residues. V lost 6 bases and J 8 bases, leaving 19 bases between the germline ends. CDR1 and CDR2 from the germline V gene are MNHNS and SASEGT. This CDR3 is CASRPSGAGGEKLFF. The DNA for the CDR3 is TGTGCCAGCAGACCCTCCGGGGCCGGAGGGGAAAAACTGTTTTTT.

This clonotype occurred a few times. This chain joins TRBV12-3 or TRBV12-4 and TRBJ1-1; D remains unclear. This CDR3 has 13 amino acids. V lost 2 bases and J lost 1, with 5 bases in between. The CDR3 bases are TGTGCCAGCAGTTTATTGGAGAACACTGAAGCTTTCTTT. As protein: CASSLLENTEAFF.

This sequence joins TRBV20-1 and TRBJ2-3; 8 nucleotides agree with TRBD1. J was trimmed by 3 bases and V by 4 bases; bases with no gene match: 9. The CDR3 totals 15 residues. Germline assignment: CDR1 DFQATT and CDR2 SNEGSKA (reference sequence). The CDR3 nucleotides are TGCAGTGCTACCGGTGGACAGGGAAGGACAGATACGCAGTATTTT. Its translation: CSATGGQGRTDTQYF.

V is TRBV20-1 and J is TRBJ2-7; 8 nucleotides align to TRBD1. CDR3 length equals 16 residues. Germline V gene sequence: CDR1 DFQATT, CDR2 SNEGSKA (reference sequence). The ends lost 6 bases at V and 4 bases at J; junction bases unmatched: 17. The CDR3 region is CSAKGNPGQALYEQYF. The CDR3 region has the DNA TGCAGTGCCAAAGGGAACCCGGGACAGGCCTTATACGAGCAGTACTTC.

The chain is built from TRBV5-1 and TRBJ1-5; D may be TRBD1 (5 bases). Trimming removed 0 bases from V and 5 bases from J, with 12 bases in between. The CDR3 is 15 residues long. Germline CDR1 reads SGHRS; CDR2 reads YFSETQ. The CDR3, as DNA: TGCGCCAGCAGCTTGGATCCCGGGACCCATCAGCCCCAGCATTTT. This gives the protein CASSLDPGTHQPQHF. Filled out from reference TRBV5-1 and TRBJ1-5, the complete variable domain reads KAGVTQTPRYLIKTRGQQVTLSCSPISGHRSVSWYQQTPGQGLQFLFEYFSETQRNKGNFPGRFSGRQFSNSRSEMNVSTLELGDSALYLCASSLDPGTHQPQHFGDGTRLSIL.

The CDR3 is CATSDLGTRTGGGQFF. CDR3 DNA: TGTGCCACCAGTGATTTAGGGACCCGGACAGGGGGCGGACAGTTCTTC. The chain couples TRBV24-1 to TRBJ2-1, with 11 bases identical to TRBD1. V shed 1 base, J shed 13 bases, and the junction held 11 bases outside the gene matches. Germline loops: CDR1 KGHDR, CDR2 SFDVKD. The CDR3 covers 16 residues.

Here the CDR3 DNA reads TGTGCCAGCAGTGACGGCAGTAATTCACCCCTCCACTTT. It specifies CASSDGSNSPLHF. The chain combines TRBV2 with TRBJ1-6; D gene unclear. Looked up from germline, CDR1 is SNHLY and CDR2 is FYNNEI. CDR3 length: 13 amino acids. V was pared by 3 bases and J by 6 bases, with 6 bases between. The whole variable domain, filled in from reference TRBV2 and TRBJ1-6, reads EPEVTQTPSHQVTQMGQEVILRCVPISNHLYFYWYRQILGQKVEFLVSFYNNEISEKSEIFDDQFSVERPDGSNFTLKIRSTKLEDSAMYFCASSDGSNSPLHFGNGTRLTVT.

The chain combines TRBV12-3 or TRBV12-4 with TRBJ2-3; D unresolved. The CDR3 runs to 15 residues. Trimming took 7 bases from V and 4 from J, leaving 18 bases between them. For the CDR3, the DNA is TGTGCCAGCACCATCGTGGCCCCGCAAGCAGATACGCAGTATTTT. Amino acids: CASTIVAPQADTQYF.